Below, 17 T cell receptor beta chains from the same sample are listed, as sequenced in a study of cytomegalovirus exposure and HLA in healthy donors. PCR employed 60 Vbeta and 13 Jbeta primers. The assay was immunoSEQ multiplex PCR, and TCRdb's table has in-frame clones only and misses some. The repertoire holds 130,000 to 150,000 clones, roughly 77% seen once, with 3% to 4% in the top ten. Material: PBMCs. These receptors were obtained from a female donor in good health and CMV-seronegative.

This clone was counted a few times. The chain joins TRBV11-2 to TRBJ1-1; 7 nucleotides agree with TRBD1. The CDR3 has 14 amino acids. Germline-derived CDR1 and CDR2 are SGHAT and FQNNGV. V lost 7 bases, J lost 5 bases, and 10 bases stayed unmatched. DNA for the CDR3: TGTGCCAGCACACTCGACAGGGTTAGTACTGAAGCTTTCTTT. This sequence encodes CASTLDRVSTEAFF. The whole variable domain, remainder taken from reference TRBV11-2 and TRBJ1-1, is EAGVAQSPRYKIIEKRQSVAFWCNPISGHATLYWYQQILGQGPKLLIQFQNNGVVDDSQLPKDRFSAERLKGVDSTLKIQPAKLEDSAVYLCASTLDRVSTEAFFGQGTRLTVV.

The chain couples TRBV15 to TRBJ2-3; 7 positions agree with TRBD2. After removal of 0 bases from V and 3 bases from J, the junction contained 18 bases not matched to a gene. This CDR3 has 20 amino acids. Germline CDR1 is LNHNV and CDR2 is YYDKDF (reference sequence). In DNA form, the CDR3 reads TGTGCCACCAGCAGAGATTGGGGGGGAATACCGGGCATTTATACAGATACGCAGTATTTT. Its protein product is CATSRDWGGIPGIYTDTQYF.

The rearrangement uses TRBV2 and TRBJ2-1; 9 positions match TRBD2. The CDR3 spans 15 residues. Germline V lookup: CDR1 SNHLY, CDR2 FYNNEI. With V trimmed by 3 bases and J by 1 base, 1 base remained unmatched. The CDR3, as DNA: TGTGCCAGCAGTGACGCGGGGGGGTCCTACAATGAGCAGTTCTTC. The encoded protein is CASSDAGGSYNEQFF.

The chain couples TRBV12-5 to TRBJ2-5, with 10 nucleotides matching TRBD2. Trimming at V came to 5 bases and at J to 4 bases, leaving 13 bases not matched to a gene. Germline CDR1 reads LGHNT; CDR2 reads FRNRAP. The CDR3 totals 17 residues. CDR3 DNA: TGTGCTAGTGGTCCCCACGCTAGCGGGAGCAAGCGAGAGACCCAGTACTTC. Protein: CASGPHASGSKRETQYF.

V is TRBV5-6 and J is TRBJ1-4, with 9 bases lining up with TRBD1. The CDR3 length is 16 residues. Germline trimming cut 3 bases from V and 8 bases from J; bases unmatched to any gene: 11. Germline-derived CDR1 and CDR2 are SGHDT and YYEEEE. In DNA form, the CDR3 reads TGTGCCAGCAGCTCCTACGTTGACAGGGGGGAAGAAAAACTGTTTTTT. It translates to CASSSYVDRGEEKLFF.

The chain is built from TRBV6-5 and TRBJ1-1, with D unresolved. The CDR3 consists of 14 residues. Between the trimmed V and J ends, which lost 8 bases and 7 bases, there was a span of 20 bases. Germline CDR1 MNHEY, CDR2 SVGAGI. The CDR3 region has the DNA TGTGCCAGCTCGACATCCGGGGTTATGGGTGAAGCTTTCTTT. Protein: CASSTSGVMGEAFF.

This chain uses TRBV30 with TRBJ1-5; 7 bases agree with TRBD1. From germline, CDR1 is GTSNPN and CDR2 SVGIG (reference sequence). The CDR3 has 16 amino acids. Unmatched junction bases numbered 7, after V lost 2 bases and J lost 0 bases. The CDR3 nucleotides are TGTGCCTGGAGTACAGGGGTCACCTATAGCAATCAGCCCCAGCATTTT. Its protein is CAWSTGVTYSNQPQHF.

This clone appeared once. The rearrangement uses TRBV29-1 and TRBJ1-5; TRBD1 agrees at 10 bases. Germline values: CDR1 SQVTM, CDR2 ANQGSEA. The CDR3 is made up of 14 amino acids. The ends lost 4 bases at V and 5 bases at J; junction bases unmatched: 5. The CDR3: CSVAVGTGDQPQHF. The CDR3 DNA sequence: TGCAGCGTTGCGGTCGGGACAGGGGATCAGCCCCAGCATTTT.

In this sample, this clone turned up a few times. The V and J genes are TRBV29-1 and TRBJ2-2, with 7 bases aligning to TRBD1. The germline V gene encodes CDR1 SQVTM and CDR2 ANQGSEA. V was pared by 8 bases and J by 6 bases, with 9 bases of the junction left unmatched. The CDR3 covers 13 residues. CDR3 region: CSHRDSEAGELFF. The CDR3 bases are TGCAGCCACCGGGACAGTGAGGCCGGGGAGCTGTTTTTT.

The chain links TRBV19 to TRBJ2-7, with TRBD1 matching 10 bases. Losses at the gene ends were 3 bases for V and 3 bases for J; bases not matched to a gene: 5. Germline assignment: CDR1 LNHDA and CDR2 SQIVND (reference sequence). There are 15 residues in the CDR3. The CDR3 sequence is CASSMLGQGYYEQYF. The DNA for the CDR3 is TGTGCCAGTAGTATGTTGGGACAGGGGTACTACGAGCAGTACTTC. Full variable domain (remainder filled in from reference TRBV19 and TRBJ2-7): DGGITQSPKYLFRKEGQNVTLSCEQNLNHDAMYWYRQDPGQGLRLIYYSQIVNDFQKGDIAEGYSVSREKKESFPLTVTSAQKNPTAFYLCASSMLGQGYYEQYFGPGTRLTVT.

This clone was counted only a few times. The CDR3 sequence: CASSLDPPGTGRTEAFF. CDR3 bases: TGTGCCAGCAGCTTGGATCCCCCCGGGACAGGGAGGACTGAAGCTTTCTTT. The chain joins TRBV5-6 to TRBJ1-1; 9 bases fit TRBD1. The CDR3 sequence is 17 residues long. V gave up 0 bases and J gave up 5 bases; unmatched junction bases: 11. Per the germline V gene, CDR1 is SGHDT and CDR2 is YYEEEE. Combining the CDR3 with reference TRBV5-6 and TRBJ1-1 gives the whole variable domain DAGVTQSPTHLIKTRGQQVTLRCSPKSGHDTVSWYQQALGQGPQFIFQYYEEEERQRGNFPDRFSGHQFPNYSSELNVNALLLGDSALYLCASSLDPPGTGRTEAFFGQGTRLTVV.

This clone came up a few times. This sequence joins TRBV4-3 and TRBJ1-4; 11 bases align to TRBD1. Germline trimming cut 4 bases from V and 6 bases from J; bases unmatched to any gene: 4. CDR1 LGHNA and CDR2 YSLEER come from the germline V gene. This CDR3 is built from 15 residues. CDR3 loop: CASSLSGQGDEKLFF. In DNA, the CDR3 is TGCGCCAGCAGCCTATCGGGACAGGGGGATGAAAAACTGTTTTTT.

The sample holds one count of this clone. The rearrangement joins TRBV7-9 to TRBJ1-2; 8 bases map to TRBD1. The CDR3 has 14 amino acids. Germline values: CDR1 SEHNR, CDR2 FQNEAQ (reference sequence). J was trimmed by 7 bases and V by 4 bases; bases with no gene match: 8. The CDR3 sequence: CASSSGQGSFGYTF. CDR3 nucleotide sequence: TGTGCCAGCAGCTCCGGACAGGGTAGCTTTGGCTACACCTTC.

In its sample, this clone was seen many times. The chain's CDR3 is CASSLHTQQGNYGYTF. CDR3 nucleotides: TGTGCCAGCAGCCTCCACACCCAACAGGGTAACTATGGCTACACCTTC. The chain is built from TRBV9 and TRBJ1-2, with D possibly matching TRBD1 (6 bases). V was clipped by 4 bases and J by 1 base, with 17 bases between them. Looked up from germline, CDR1 is SGDLS and CDR2 is YYNGEE. This CDR3 spans 16 amino acids. The full variable domain, completed using reference TRBV9 and TRBJ1-2, is DSGVTQTPKHLITATGQRVTLRCSPRSGDLSVYWYQQSLDQGLQFLIQYYNGEERAKGNILERFSAQQFPDLHSELNLSSLELGDSALYFCASSLHTQQGNYGYTFGSGTRLTVV.

The V gene is TRBV27, the J gene TRBJ1-1, with 7 bases that match TRBD1. Germline CDR1 reads MNHEY; CDR2 reads SMNVEV (reference sequence). After removal of 6 bases from V and 0 bases from J, the junction contained 7 bases not matched to a gene. This CDR3 is 15 amino acids long. The CDR3 sequence: CASRGDRAVNTEAFF. DNA of the CDR3: TGTGCCAGCAGGGGAGACAGGGCCGTGAACACTGAAGCTTTCTTT.

This CDR3 is CASSLSTGDYYEQYF. The CDR3, as DNA: TGCGCCAGCAGCCTATCGACGGGGGACTACTACGAGCAGTACTTC. This chain links TRBV5-1 with TRBJ2-7; 7 bases line up with TRBD2. The CDR3 loop spans 15 amino acids. Germline lookup yields CDR1 SGHRS and CDR2 YFSETQ. The V segment lost 4 bases and the J segment 3 bases; nucleotides outside the gene matches: 10.

This chain links TRBV5-4 with TRBJ1-1; 10 positions agree with TRBD1. Germline V gives CDR1 SGHNT, CDR2 YYREEE (reference sequence). V lost 5 bases to trimming and J lost 4 bases; unmatched junction nucleotides: 5. CDR3 length equals 14 residues. CDR3 in amino acids: CASSWDRGSTEAFF. DNA for the CDR3: TGTGCCAGCAGTTGGGACAGGGGTAGCACTGAAGCTTTCTTT.